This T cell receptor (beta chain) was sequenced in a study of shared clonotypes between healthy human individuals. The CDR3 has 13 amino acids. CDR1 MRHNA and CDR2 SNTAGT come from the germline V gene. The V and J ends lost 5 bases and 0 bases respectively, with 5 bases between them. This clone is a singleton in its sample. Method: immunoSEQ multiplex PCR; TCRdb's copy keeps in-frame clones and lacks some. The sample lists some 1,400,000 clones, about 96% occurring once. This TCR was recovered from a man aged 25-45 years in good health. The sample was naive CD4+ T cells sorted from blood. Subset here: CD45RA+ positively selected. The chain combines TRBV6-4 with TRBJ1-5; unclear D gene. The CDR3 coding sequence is TGTGCCAGCAGTTTAGATAGCAATCAGCCCCAGCATTTT. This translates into CASSLDSNQPQHF.